The clone carrying this T cell receptor beta chain showed up just once. This specimen comes from a study of Graves' ophthalmopathy and Graves' hyperthyroidism. TCR beta CDR3 regions were amplified from RNA transcripts. The authors performed first-round RT-PCR with HTBI primers and then a second-round multiplex PCR. TCRdb ran MiXCR on the multiplex PCR reads and lists one entry per CDR3 protein. This sample carries 360,000 or so distinct CDR3 sequences, 15% to 20% of them seen once, and the ten largest clones take about 1.4%. Exclusion applied to patients with other autoimmune diseases, uncontrolled infections, pregnancy or lactation. Diagnosis was based on clinical symptoms, serum thyroxine, TRAb, thyroid ultrasound and orbital computed tomography. V was clipped by 4 bases and J by 3 bases, with 16 bases between them. Germline CDR1 MNHEY, CDR2 SVGEGT. The CDR3 is 15 amino acids.

V and J are TRBV6-2 or TRBV6-3 and TRBJ2-7; D is undetermined. The sequence came from a woman under 30 with Graves' ophthalmopathy. Specimen: peripheral blood. The CDR3 protein is CASSFKDHPFYEQYF. The DNA for the CDR3 is TGTGCCAGCAGTTTTAAGGACCACCCCTTCTACGAGCAGTACTTC.